Shown below are 30 T cell receptor beta chains from a single sample sequenced in a study of neoadjuvant anti-PD-1 for oral cavity cancer. Repertoires were generated with immunoSEQ multiplex PCR, while TCRdb's copy carries only in-frame clones and drops some. The table shows around 81,000 clones, with 70% to 85% occurring only once. The source material was PBMCs, sampled before nivolumab (anti-PD-1) treatment. These receptors originate from a person aged 35 to 85 with oral cavity squamous cell carcinoma.

This clone was detected only once. Here the CDR3 DNA reads TGTGCCAGCAAGGACACATACTACGAGCAGTACTTC. Translated: CASKDTYYEQYF. The chain has TRBV2 and TRBJ2-7; a possible D gene is TRBD1 (5 bases). The CDR3 totals 12 residues. Germline V gene sequence: CDR1 SNHLY, CDR2 FYNNEI. V lost 7 bases to trimming and J lost 3 bases, with 10 bases between them.

CDR3 bases: TGTGCCAGCAGCTTTCAGGGACTAGCGGGGCCCTACGAGCAGTACTTC. Translation: CASSFQGLAGPYEQYF. The chain joins TRBV5-6 to TRBJ2-7; 13 nucleotides line up with TRBD2. Trimming removed 2 bases from V and 2 bases from J; junction bases left unmatched: 4. Germline V CDR1 and CDR2: SGHDT, YYEEEE. There are 16 residues in the CDR3.

V gene TRBV25-1 combines with J gene TRBJ2-1; 12 bases align to TRBD2. J gave up 5 bases and V 0 bases, and 5 bases lay outside the gene matches. The germline V gene encodes CDR1 MGHDK and CDR2 SYGVNS. This CDR3 has 17 residues. This chain's CDR3 is CASSEYPLAGGNNEQFF. The CDR3 nucleotides read TGTGCCAGCAGTGAATACCCACTAGCGGGAGGTAACAATGAGCAGTTCTTC.

This clone was seen only a few times. The rearrangement uses TRBV2 and TRBJ1-5; D uncertain. V was pared by 7 bases and J by 3 bases, with 7 bases between. Per the germline V gene, CDR1 is SNHLY and CDR2 is FYNNEI. CDR3 length: 12 amino acids. CDR3 bases: TGTGCCAGCAACAAGCCCAATCAGCCCCAGCATTTT. Its translation: CASNKPNQPQHF.

The chain recombines TRBV29-1 with TRBJ2-1, with 10 bases that match TRBD2. With V trimmed by 5 bases and J by 4 bases, 5 bases remained unmatched. Germline values: CDR1 SQVTM, CDR2 ANQGSEA. CDR3 length: 14 residues. CDR3 region: CSVRTSGYYNEQFF. CDR3 sequence (DNA): TGCAGCGTTAGGACTAGCGGATATTACAATGAGCAGTTCTTC.

V is TRBV6-5 and J is TRBJ2-7, with D possibly being TRBD2 (5 bases). The V gene lost 3 bases and the J gene lost 3 bases, with 12 bases spanning the gap. CDR1 and CDR2 (germline): MNHEY, SVGAGI. This CDR3 spans 14 amino acids. The CDR3 DNA reads as TGTGCCAGCAGTTATGGCGCTAGCCGCTACGAGCAGTACTTC. Translation gives CASSYGASRYEQYF.

The chain is built from TRBV30 and TRBJ2-6; D call uncertain. The V end was cut by 7 bases, the J end by 0 bases, with 10 bases between. The germline V gene encodes CDR1 GTSNPN and CDR2 SVGIG (reference sequence). The CDR3 runs 14 residues. The CDR3 loop reads CALDVFSGANVLTF. The DNA of the CDR3 is TGTGCCTTGGACGTTTTCTCTGGGGCCAACGTCCTGACTTTC.

The rearrangement joins TRBV28 to TRBJ1-2, with D perhaps matching TRBD1 (6 bases). V lost 6 bases and J lost 4, with 21 bases in between. Germline assignment: CDR1 MDHEN and CDR2 SYDVKM. This CDR3 is 16 amino acids long. The CDR3 bases are TGTGCCAGCAGGCATCCCAGCGGGGGAGGGGGCTATGGCTACACCTTC. It specifies CASRHPSGGGGYGYTF.

This chain joins TRBV27 and TRBJ1-4; no clear D gene. The CDR3 extends over 15 amino acids. In germline, CDR1 is MNHEY, CDR2 SMNVEV (reference sequence). V was pared by 3 bases and J by 4 bases, with 12 bases between. CDR3 amino acids: CASSFQSGSNEKLFF. The CDR3 bases are TGTGCCAGCAGTTTTCAATCGGGCAGTAATGAAAAACTGTTTTTT.

The chain employs TRBV15 and TRBJ2-7; 10 nucleotides align to TRBD2. J gave up 4 bases and V 5 bases, and 14 bases lay outside the gene matches. The germline CDR1 and CDR2 sequences are LNHNV and YYDKDF (reference sequence). The CDR3 totals 17 residues. The CDR3 protein is CATSVGPAATSGYEQYF. The CDR3 bases are TGTGCCACCAGCGTCGGCCCCGCAGCGACTAGCGGGTACGAGCAGTACTTC. Complete variable domain (other parts from reference TRBV15 and TRBJ2-7): DAMVIQNPRYQVTQFGKPVTLSCSQTLNHNVMYWYQQKSSQAPKLLFHYYDKDFNNEADTPDNFQSRRPNTSFCFLDIRSPGLGDTAMYLCATSVGPAATSGYEQYFGPGTRLTVT.

This chain uses TRBV15 with TRBJ2-7; TRBD1 is a possible D gene (5 bases). The V end lost 4 bases, the J end lost 3 bases, and 13 bases lay between the germline ends. Germline-derived CDR1 and CDR2 are LNHNV and YYDKDF (reference sequence). This CDR3 contains 14 residues. CDR3 DNA: TGTGCCACCAGCACAACAGGTTGGGGCTACGAGCAGTACTTC. The encoded protein is CATSTTGWGYEQYF.

DNA of the CDR3: TGTGCCTGGAGGGTGAAAGAACAATTCACCTCACCCCTCCACTTT. Its translation is CAWRVKEQFTSPLHF. The V gene is TRBV30, the J gene TRBJ1-6; D not resolved. The CDR3 is 15 residues long. V lost 3 bases and J 10 bases, leaving 19 bases between the germline ends. CDR1 is GTSNPN and CDR2 is SVGIG in the germline V gene (reference sequence).

This clone has just one count. The DNA of the CDR3 is TGTGCCAGCAGCAGGGGACAGAGCACAGATACGCAGTATTTT. It specifies CASSRGQSTDTQYF. V is TRBV5-4 and J is TRBJ2-3, with 7 bases fitting TRBD1. The CDR3 is made up of 14 amino acids. CDR1 and CDR2 (germline): SGHNT, YYREEE (reference sequence). V shed 4 bases, J shed 0 bases, and the junction held 2 bases outside the gene matches.

The table lists this clone with a count of one. The chain uses TRBV6-5 and TRBJ2-7; TRBD1 might be the D (6 bases). Germline V lookup: CDR1 MNHEY, CDR2 SVGAGI. CDR3 size: 15 residues. Trimming took off 6 bases at V and 3 bases at J, with 18 bases between the two ends. The CDR3 is CASRLTGIMDYEQYF. The CDR3 DNA is TGTGCCAGCAGACTCACAGGGATAATGGACTACGAGCAGTACTTC.

The V gene is TRBV11-2, the J gene TRBJ2-7; D is perhaps TRBD2 (6 bases). Germline assignment: CDR1 SGHAT and CDR2 FQNNGV. The CDR3 is 15 amino acids. V shed 1 base and J shed 0 bases, with 10 bases lying between them. This CDR3 reads CASSLAGGASYEQYF. The CDR3 region has the DNA TGTGCCAGCAGCTTAGCTGGCGGGGCCTCCTACGAGCAGTACTTC.

This sequence joins TRBV10-2 and TRBJ2-5, with D tentatively TRBD2 (5 bases). Germline values: CDR1 WSHSY, CDR2 SAAADI. The CDR3 runs to 14 residues. With 7 bases removed from V and 2 bases from J, the gap between germline ends came to 14 bases. CDR3 sequence reads: CASKDGNIQETQYF. The CDR3 bases are TGCGCCAGCAAGGACGGGAACATACAAGAGACCCAGTACTTC.

The chain joins TRBV30 to TRBJ1-5; maybe TRBD1 (5 bases). The CDR3 totals 14 residues. In germline, CDR1 is GTSNPN, CDR2 SVGIG (reference sequence). Trimming removed 2 bases at V and 7 bases at J, with 15 bases between. Written as DNA, the CDR3 is TGTGCCTGGAGTCGGGACGGCCTGGGGCAGCCCCAGCATTTT. Translated, it gives CAWSRDGLGQPQHF.

The chain combines TRBV2 with TRBJ1-1; perhaps TRBD1 as D (5 bases). This CDR3 region has 14 residues. Trimming left V 3 bases short and J 6 bases short, with 14 bases between. CDR1 and CDR2 from the germline V gene are SNHLY and FYNNEI. This CDR3 is CASSDMRGGSEAFF. The CDR3 DNA is TGTGCCAGCAGTGACATGAGGGGAGGATCTGAAGCTTTCTTT.

The chain employs TRBV7-2 and TRBJ2-1, with a weak D call TRBD1 (6 bases). The germline V and J ends were trimmed by 5 bases and 9 bases, with 20 bases remaining between them. In germline, CDR1 is SGHTA, CDR2 FQGNSA. The CDR3 consists of 15 residues. This chain's CDR3 is CASSPEGGALREQFF. CDR3 nucleotide sequence: TGTGCCAGCAGCCCCGAAGGGGGTGCCCTCCGTGAGCAGTTCTTC. The full variable domain, in which reference TRBV7-2 and TRBJ2-1 provide the parts outside the CDR3, is GAGVSQSPSNKVTEKGKDVELRCDPISGHTALYWYRQSLGQGLEFLIYFQGNSAPDKSGLPSDRFSAERTGGSVSTLTIQRTQQEDSAVYLCASSPEGGALREQFFGPGTRLTVL.

The CDR3 bases are TGTGCCAGCAGCTTATCCCTAGCGGGAGAGGGCACAGATACGCAGTATTTT. Translating it yields CASSLSLAGEGTDTQYF. The rearrangement uses TRBV7-9 and TRBJ2-3; 10 positions match TRBD2. J gave up 1 base and V 2 bases, and 6 bases lay outside the gene matches. This CDR3 spans 17 amino acids. CDR1 is SEHNR and CDR2 is FQNEAQ in the germline V gene (reference sequence).

The rearrangement uses TRBV15 and TRBJ1-4; D uncertain. V lost 0 bases to trimming and J lost 6 bases, with 2 bases between them. Germline CDR1 LNHNV, CDR2 YYDKDF (reference sequence). The CDR3 totals 12 residues. The CDR3 spells CATSRDYEKLFF. CDR3 nucleotide sequence: TGTGCCACCAGCAGAGATTATGAAAAACTGTTTTTT.

This sequence joins TRBV2 and TRBJ1-5; the D is unclear. The germline V and J ends were trimmed by 5 bases and 3 bases, with 11 bases remaining between them. CDR3 size: 14 residues. Per germline, CDR1 SNHLY and CDR2 FYNNEI. CDR3 region: CASSLDFNNQPQHF. CDR3 nucleotide sequence: TGTGCCAGCAGTCTAGATTTTAACAATCAGCCCCAGCATTTT. The complete variable domain, with remaining parts taken from reference TRBV2 and TRBJ1-5, reads EPEVTQTPSHQVTQMGQEVILRCVPISNHLYFYWYRQILGQKVEFLVSFYNNEISEKSEIFDDQFSVERPDGSNFTLKIRSTKLEDSAMYFCASSLDFNNQPQHFGDGTRLSIL.

This clone appeared a few times. This rearrangement joins TRBV6-1 to TRBJ2-2; D may be TRBD2 (6 bases). In germline, CDR1 is MNHNS, CDR2 SASEGT. Deletions cut 4 bases from V and 5 bases from J, with 20 bases between. There are 17 residues in the CDR3. CDR3 in amino acids: CASSALLASGGTGELFF. The CDR3, as DNA: TGTGCCAGCAGTGCGCTACTAGCCTCAGGTGGTACCGGGGAGCTGTTTTTT.

This sequence joins TRBV2 and TRBJ2-3, with 11 positions matching TRBD2. J lost 4 bases, V lost 3 bases, and 6 bases had no gene match. The CDR3 contains 16 residues. Germline V gives CDR1 SNHLY, CDR2 FYNNEI. This chain's CDR3 is CASSDGSGRAADTQYF. DNA of the CDR3: TGTGCCAGCAGTGATGGTAGCGGGAGGGCCGCAGATACGCAGTATTTT.

The chain employs TRBV14 and TRBJ2-7, with D unclear. CDR3 length: 14 amino acids. Trimming left V 2 bases short and J 2 bases short, with 10 bases between. CDR1 is SGHDN, CDR2 FVKESK, per germline. The CDR3 here is CASSQNYSPYEQYF. DNA for the CDR3: TGTGCCAGCAGCCAAAATTATTCACCCTACGAGCAGTACTTC.

CDR3 DNA sequence: TGCACCAGCAGCCAAGATGACTCTAGCGGGGGCTCCTACAATGAGCAGTTCTTC. Its translation is CTSSQDDSSGGSYNEQFF. The J gene is TRBJ2-1, the V gene TRBV1; no DNA check was done on the table's D call, TRBD2. TRBV1 has pseudogene status. The CDR3 runs 18 residues.

The chain combines TRBV27 with TRBJ2-1; D may be TRBD2 (5 bases). Deletions cut 4 bases from V and 11 bases from J, with 18 bases between. This CDR3 has 14 residues. From germline, CDR1 is MNHEY and CDR2 SMNVEV (reference sequence). The CDR3 DNA follows: TGTGCCAGCAGTTCCCAACCCTCACTAGAGCAGCAGTTCTTC. Residues: CASSSQPSLEQQFF.

The chain joins TRBV2 to TRBJ1-5; D gene ambiguous. The CDR3 is 14 amino acids. Trimming removed 7 bases from V and 3 bases from J, with 13 bases in between. Per germline, CDR1 SNHLY and CDR2 FYNNEI. CDR3 nucleotides: TGTGCCAGCAAGGGTACTAGGGACAATCAGCCCCAGCATTTT. Its translation: CASKGTRDNQPQHF.

The chain uses TRBV7-7 and TRBJ2-7; D is perhaps TRBD2 (5 bases). The CDR3 runs to 14 residues. CDR1 is SSHAT, CDR2 FNYEAQ, per germline (reference sequence). The CDR3 DNA reads TGTGCTAGCCCGAAGGGCGGGTTGACCTACGAGCAGTACTTC. This encodes CASPKGGLTYEQYF.

The chain is built from TRBV5-1 and TRBJ2-1; 9 positions match TRBD2. The CDR3 loop spans 18 amino acids. CDR1 SGHRS and CDR2 YFSETQ come from the germline V gene. V gave up 2 bases and J gave up 0 bases; unmatched junction bases: 9. The CDR3 DNA reads TGCGCCAGCAGCTTTGCTAGCGGGAATTCCCGCTCCTACAATGAGCAGTTCTTC. Residues: CASSFASGNSRSYNEQFF.